These 2 T cell receptor beta chains came from one sample sequenced in a study of shared clonotypes between healthy human individuals. TCRdb keeps only in-frame clones here, not all; method: immunoSEQ multiplex PCR. The data show about 2 million clones, 90% to 95% seen once. The sample taken for sequencing was naive CD4+ T cells sorted from blood. Subset of the sample: CD45RA+ positively selected. Receptors originate from a man between 18 and 29 years old in good health.

The chain carries TRBV9 and TRBJ1-1; D may be TRBD1 (5 bases). The length of the CDR3 is 15 residues. From germline, CDR1 is SGDLS and CDR2 YYNGEE. Deletions cut 3 bases from V and 1 base from J, with 13 bases between. The chain's CDR3 is CASSAPGAGNTEAFF. CDR3 sequence (DNA): TGTGCCAGCAGCGCCCCCGGGGCCGGGAACACTGAAGCTTTCTTT.

This clone was seen a single time. The sample carries other DNA sequences with the same CDR3. The V call is TRBV14, the J call TRBJ2-7; no clear D gene. The CDR3 spans 12 residues. Germline V lookup: CDR1 SGHDN, CDR2 FVKESK. V was cut by 3 bases and J by 2 bases, with 5 bases left in between. CDR3 residues: CASSHSPYEQYF. CDR3 sequence (DNA): TGTGCCAGCAGCCATTCGCCCTACGAGCAGTACTTC. Variable domain in full (rest from reference TRBV14 and TRBJ2-7): EAGVTQFPSHSVIEKGQTVTLRCDPISGHDNLYWYRRVMGKEIKFLLHFVKESKQDESGMPNNRFLAERTGGTYSTLKVQPAELEDSGVYFCASSHSPYEQYFGPGTRLTVT.